This TCR beta chain was obtained from a study of beta chain features in type 1 diabetes. Whole-study results and caveats: Naive, central memory and regulatory TCRB repertoires appeared more similar among patients than healthy donors. The VDJ junctions of type 1 diabetes patients carried fewer insertions and more deletions. All four CD4+ subsets from Type 1 diabetes patients carried moderately but significantly shorter TCRB CDR3s. Whatever favoring of shorter templates PCR might show would apply equally to patients and controls.

With 4 bases removed from V and 4 bases from J, the gap between germline ends came to 7 bases. The CDR3 is made up of 12 amino acids. Germline V CDR1 and CDR2: SGHDN, FVKESK. Since all of the isolated RNA was reverse transcribed, expressed TCRB transcripts were what got sequenced. The method was immunoSEQ multiplex PCR; TCRdb's version includes in-frame clones alone and lacks a portion of them. Seen here are 300,000 to 450,000 clones, roughly an eighth observed once, and the top ten hold approximately 0.01%. This clone has only a few counts. Its antigen remains unknown. This TCR was sampled from a woman aged 18-30 years with type 1 diabetes. Sequencing input: naive CD4+ T cells from blood. The chain carries TRBV14 and TRBJ1-2; D is unresolved. CDR3 region: CASSRHVYGYTF. The CDR3 coding sequence is TGTGCCAGCAGCCGGCATGTCTATGGCTACACCTTC.